The clone carrying this T cell receptor beta chain was seen many times. The antigen remains unidentified. Mismatch with germline at one junction end may stem from a read error. CDR1 and CDR2 (germline): MGHRA, YSYEKL. The CDR3 is 16 amino acids. This record comes from a study of neurological immune-mediated disorders. General study points: The greatest TCR clonal expansion appeared in HTLV-1-associated myelopathy and the smallest, falling below healthy controls, in multiple sclerosis.

TCRdb fed the 5' RACE reads into MiXCR, producing one record per CDR3 protein. The repertoire consists of tens of thousands of distinct CDR3 sequences, with 4% to 6% occurring once and the leading ten covering less than 7.5%. The sample comprised PBMCs. This TCR was sampled from a man aged 18 to 35 with multiple sclerosis. V is TRBV4-1 and J is TRBJ1-6; perhaps TRBD1 as D (6 bases). The CDR3 bases are TGCGCCAGCAGCCAAGATGGGGACAATGATAATTCACCCCTCAACTTT. Encoded protein: CASSQDGDNDNSPLNF.